This T cell receptor (beta chain) was found in a study of human T cells and chemical hapten exposure. Study-level information: Upper inner arm skin measuring approximately 2 cm by approximately 2 cm received 2% DPC for sensitization. Per-sample variation in TCR yield stemmed mainly from small pooled library volume differences. Study results and limitations: Significantly more large CDR3 similarity clusters arose among expanded TCRs than among controls. Sensitizing to DPC left TCRs with a frequency above 1 in 1000 unaltered.

Specified time point: patch test 1, 2 weeks after DPC sensitization. Treatment specified: therapeutic diphenylcyclopropenone sensitization with weekly scalp DPC. The total RNA was obtained from whole blood that was not fractionated. This clonotype came up many times. Its antigen is unknown. Germline V gene lookup returns CDR1 SGHVS and CDR2 FQNEAQ. This CDR3 region has 16 residues. The V end lost 2 bases, the J end lost 3 bases, and 17 bases lay between the germline ends. Each CDR3 protein gets one entry after TCRdb re-called the RACE reads with MiXCR. The sample holds fewer than 50,000 distinct CDR3 sequences, more than 3% seen once.

The sequencing used whole blood, collected in connection with sensitization to the hapten diphenylcyclopropenone (DPC). The V and J genes are TRBV7-8 and TRBJ2-7, with D maybe TRBD1 (6 bases). The receptor was isolated from a man in his fifties or sixties with alopecia areata. Some clones in this sample may be carry-over from other donors' samples. CDR3 bases: TGTGCCAGCAGCTTATCGACCGGCGACAGGAGCTACGAGCAGTACTTC. Its translation: CASSLSTGDRSYEQYF.